The 32 T cell receptor beta chains below come from one sample, sequenced in a study of blood T cells in healthy people across ages. Using a J-beta primer mix together with a sample-barcoded 5' primer, a second PCR was run for about 6 to 11 cycles. TCRdb itself ran the 5' RACE reads through MiXCR, one entry per CDR3 protein. The table includes over 600,000 distinct CDR3 sequences, less than 60% detected once. The material sequenced was blood. Receptors originate from a man older than 75 in good health.

This clonotype was detected only a few times. The rearrangement joins TRBV7-7 to TRBJ2-3, with TRBD1 identical over 8 bases. Looked up from germline, CDR1 is SSHAT and CDR2 is FNYEAQ (reference sequence). Trimming cost V 5 bases and J 3 bases; bases outside gene matches: 10. CDR3 length: 16 residues. The CDR3 sequence: CASSPNRGKDTDTQYF. The CDR3 coding sequence is TGTGCCAGCAGCCCGAACAGGGGGAAGGATACAGATACGCAGTATTTT.

This chain connects TRBV10-3 to TRBJ2-7; 9 bases are shared with TRBD2. Losses at the gene ends were 2 bases for V and 0 bases for J; bases not matched to a gene: 2. The CDR3 runs 15 residues. The germline CDR1 and CDR2 sequences are ENHRY and SYGVKD. CDR3 protein: CAISETSGYSYEQYF. In DNA form, the CDR3 reads TGTGCCATCAGTGAGACTAGCGGGTACTCCTACGAGCAGTACTTC.

The chain combines TRBV7-2 with TRBJ2-3, with D unclear. With 5 bases removed from V and 2 bases from J, the gap between germline ends came to 11 bases. Per the germline V gene, CDR1 is SGHTA and CDR2 is FQGNSA. The CDR3 consists of 14 residues. The DNA of the CDR3 is TGTGCCAGCAGCCGCGACCCTTACACAGATACGCAGTATTTT. Residues: CASSRDPYTDTQYF.

There are many counts of this clonotype. This rearrangement joins TRBV5-1 to TRBJ2-3, with TRBD2 identical over 7 bases. V shed 0 bases, J shed 1 base, and the junction held 11 bases outside the gene matches. Germline V gene sequence: CDR1 SGHRS, CDR2 YFSETQ. The CDR3 is made up of 18 amino acids. CDR3 region: CASSLGPTGGRRTDTQYF. The CDR3 coding sequence is TGCGCCAGCAGCTTGGGTCCGACGGGCGGGAGACGCACAGATACGCAGTATTTT. The complete variable domain, with remaining parts taken from reference TRBV5-1 and TRBJ2-3, reads KAGVTQTPRYLIKTRGQQVTLSCSPISGHRSVSWYQQTPGQGLQFLFEYFSETQRNKGNFPGRFSGRQFSNSRSEMNVSTLELGDSALYLCASSLGPTGGRRTDTQYFGPGTRLTVL.

CDR3 sequence: CSPNEIETQYF. In DNA form, the CDR3 reads TGCAGCCCTAACGAGATTGAGACCCAGTACTTC. This chain connects TRBV20-1 to TRBJ2-5, with no clear D. Germline V gene data show CDR1 as DFQATT and CDR2 as SNEGSKA (reference sequence). CDR3 size: 11 residues.

This clonotype was seen a few times. The chain combines TRBV7-6 with TRBJ2-5; 8 positions agree with TRBD2. Germline CDR1 reads SGHVS; CDR2 reads FNYEAQ. The length of the CDR3 is 15 residues. Trimming removed 5 bases from V and 2 bases from J; junction bases left unmatched: 7. The CDR3 loop reads CASSLIGLAQETQYF. Here the CDR3 DNA reads TGTGCCAGCAGCCTAATAGGACTAGCTCAAGAGACCCAGTACTTC.

The J gene is TRBJ2-5, the V gene TRBV7-2, with 8 bases identical to TRBD2. V trimming: 2 bases; J trimming: 9 bases; junction bases outside the gene matches: 11. The CDR3 length is 15 residues. Germline CDR1 reads SGHTA; CDR2 reads FQGNSA. The CDR3 spells CASSLKAGEKEAQYF. In DNA, the CDR3 is TGTGCCAGCAGCTTAAAAGCGGGAGAGAAGGAGGCCCAGTACTTC.

This clonotype turned up a few times. The rearrangement links TRBV5-5 to TRBJ2-3, with D possibly TRBD2 on 6 matching bases. Germline loops: CDR1 SGHKS, CDR2 YYEKEE (reference sequence). The V gene lost 0 bases and the J gene lost 1 base, with 12 bases spanning the gap. CDR3 size: 16 residues. The CDR3 here is CASSLALAERTDTQYF. CDR3 sequence (DNA): TGTGCCAGCAGCTTGGCGTTAGCGGAACGCACAGATACGCAGTATTTT.

The chain has TRBV27 and TRBJ2-2, with 8 bases matching TRBD2. This CDR3 is 17 amino acids long. Germline V gene sequence: CDR1 MNHEY, CDR2 SMNVEV (reference sequence). J lost 5 bases, V lost 5 bases, and 13 bases had no gene match. CDR3 coding DNA: TGTGCCAGCAGTCCGGTCTCCGGGACTAGTGGAACCGGGGAGCTGTTTTTT. Protein product: CASSPVSGTSGTGELFF.

There are a few counts of this clonotype. This rearrangement joins TRBV6-5 to TRBJ2-6; D is unclear. The CDR3 contains 18 residues. CDR1 and CDR2 (germline): MNHEY, SVGAGI. Deletions cut 2 bases from V and 0 bases from J, with 14 bases between. CDR3 nucleotide sequence: TGTGCCAGCAGTTACGGTCCGTCCCGCTACTCTGGGGCCAACGTCCTGACTTTC. It yields the protein CASSYGPSRYSGANVLTF.

This rearrangement joins TRBV7-9 to TRBJ2-5; the D is unclear. This CDR3 has 14 residues. V lost 0 bases and J lost 11, with 16 bases in between. Germline lookup yields CDR1 SEHNR and CDR2 FQNEAQ (reference sequence). CDR3 region: CASSLAILGKEQYF. The CDR3 region has the DNA TGTGCCAGCAGCTTAGCGATCCTCGGTAAGGAGCAGTACTTC.

As concerns this clonotype: The junction departs from the called germline gene at one end, perhaps through a read error. V is TRBV24-1 and J is TRBJ2-1, with 11 bases aligning to TRBD2. This CDR3 is built from 16 residues. Germline V CDR1 and CDR2: KGHDR, SFDVKD. In nucleotides, the CDR3 is TGTGCCGCCAGTGCCCCACAGACTAGCGGGAAGGTTGAGCAGTTCTTC. Protein product: CAASAPQTSGKVEQFF.

This clonotype occurred a few times. CDR3 in DNA: TGCAGCGTTGCATGGATAACCTACGAGCAGTACTTC. As protein: CSVAWITYEQYF. This chain links TRBV29-1 with TRBJ2-7; D uncertain. The CDR3 is made up of 12 amino acids. Germline CDR1 reads SQVTM; CDR2 reads ANQGSEA. Deletions cut 4 bases from V and 2 bases from J, with 9 bases between.

The CDR3 nucleotides are TGCAGTGCTACGGGGGGACTAGCGGGAGGGGGCTACGAGCAGTACTTC. Its translation is CSATGGLAGGGYEQYF. The V call is TRBV20-1, the J call TRBJ2-5; 16 nucleotides agree with TRBD2. The assigned J gene may be wrong: the sequence end matches TRBJ2-7 better. The CDR3 loop spans 16 amino acids. Germline V lookup: CDR1 DFQATT, CDR2 SNEGSKA (reference sequence).

The V and J genes are TRBV7-9 and TRBJ2-3; 10 nucleotides match TRBD2. The J segment lost 7 bases and the V segment lost 4 bases, leaving 11 bases of the junction unmatched. The germline gives CDR1 SEHNR, CDR2 FQNEAQ (reference sequence). This CDR3 has 16 amino acids. CDR3 bases: TGTGCCAGCAGCTCAAGCGGGAGGGTAAAGGATCATACGCAGTATTTT. This translates into CASSSSGRVKDHTQYF.

This clonotype was seen a single time. The genes are TRBV27 and TRBJ2-1; 7 bases fit TRBD2. The germline V gene has CDR1 MNHEY and CDR2 SMNVEV (reference sequence). This CDR3 contains 16 residues. V was clipped by 2 bases and J by 0 bases; unmatched bases: 4. CDR3 coding DNA: TGTGCCAGCAGTTTACCCGGGGGGAGCTCCTACAATGAGCAGTTCTTC. It yields the protein CASSLPGGSSYNEQFF.

The chain employs TRBV12-3 or TRBV12-4 and TRBJ1-5; possibly TRBD1 for D (5 bases). The V gene lost 8 bases and the J gene lost 7 bases, with 21 bases spanning the gap. CDR3 length: 15 residues. The CDR3 protein is CASSSGGGRGQPQHF. CDR3 nucleotide sequence: TGTGCCAGCTCCTCTGGGGGGGGTCGGGGGCAGCCCCAGCATTTT.

In this sample, this clonotype turned up a few times. The J gene is TRBJ2-3, the V gene TRBV20-1; 8 bases match TRBD2. Germline V lookup: CDR1 DFQATT, CDR2 SNEGSKA (reference sequence). The CDR3 extends over 16 amino acids. Germline trimming cut 5 bases from V and 2 bases from J; bases unmatched to any gene: 12. Here the CDR3 reads CSAPPSSSGYTDTQYF. The CDR3 nucleotides are TGCAGTGCTCCACCTAGCTCTAGCGGGTACACAGATACGCAGTATTTT.

This clonotype appeared a few times. The chain carries TRBV4-2 and TRBJ2-3, with TRBD2 identical over 12 bases. Losses at the gene ends were 1 base for V and 5 bases for J; bases not matched to a gene: 10. Germline V gene lookup returns CDR1 LGHNA and CDR2 YNFKEQ. CDR3 length: 18 residues. Written as DNA, the CDR3 is TGTGCCAGCAGCCAAGCCCTTAGACTAGCGGGGGCTCTAGATACGCAGTATTTT. It encodes CASSQALRLAGALDTQYF.

The gene calls are TRBV4-3 and TRBJ2-7, with D possibly TRBD1 on 6 matching bases. The ends were cut back, 3 bases at V and 6 bases at J, with 12 bases in the middle. CDR1 is LGHNA, CDR2 YSLEER, per germline. The CDR3 sequence is 13 residues long. The CDR3 DNA is TGCGCCAGCAGCCACCGGACAGATGCCGAGCAGTACTTC. It specifies CASSHRTDAEQYF.

This chain joins TRBV20-1 and TRBJ1-1; D is ambiguous. Germline V gene sequence: CDR1 DFQATT, CDR2 SNEGSKA (reference sequence). The CDR3 length is 13 residues. Trimming took off 3 bases at V and 3 bases at J, with 11 bases between the two ends. CDR3 protein: CSARWQRDTEAFF. In nucleotides, the CDR3 is TGCAGTGCTAGGTGGCAAAGGGACACTGAAGCTTTCTTT.

The chain combines TRBV9 with TRBJ2-3; D not certain. The V gene lost 0 bases and the J gene lost 0 bases, with 8 bases spanning the gap. Germline-derived CDR1 and CDR2 are SGDLS and YYNGEE. The CDR3 is made up of 15 amino acids. Written as DNA, the CDR3 is TGTGCCAGCAGCGTAGTGGCTAGTAGCACAGATACGCAGTATTTT. Amino acid sequence: CASSVVASSTDTQYF.

The chain links TRBV12-3 or TRBV12-4 to TRBJ2-1; a weak D match, TRBD2 (6 bases). Trimming shortened V by 5 bases and J by 0 bases, and 11 bases separated the two germline ends. The CDR3 runs to 15 residues. For the CDR3, the DNA is TGTGCCAGCAGTGTTAGCGGTACCTCCTACAATGAGCAGTTCTTC. It yields the protein CASSVSGTSYNEQFF.

This clonotype has only a few counts. J is TRBJ2-6 and V is TRBV2, with no clear D. Germline loops: CDR1 SNHLY, CDR2 FYNNEI. This CDR3 spans 17 amino acids. Trimming took 5 bases from V and 0 from J, leaving 14 bases between them. The CDR3 coding sequence is TGTGCCAGCAGTCGTGATCCAGGAGCCTCTGGGGCCAACGTCCTGACTTTC. This encodes CASSRDPGASGANVLTF.

The V and J genes are TRBV20-1 and TRBJ2-1; D perhaps matches TRBD2 (5 bases). The CDR3 totals 15 residues. With 0 bases removed from V and 5 bases from J, the gap between germline ends came to 14 bases. Germline CDR1 and CDR2: DFQATT and SNEGSKA (reference sequence). This CDR3 reads CSARDSWTPNNEQFF. DNA of the CDR3: TGCAGTGCTAGAGATAGCTGGACTCCTAACAATGAGCAGTTCTTC.

The gene calls are TRBV12-3 or TRBV12-4 and TRBJ1-2, with 9 bases matching TRBD1. This CDR3 comprises 13 residues. With 8 bases clipped from V and 3 bases from J, the junction kept 4 bases outside the gene matches. The DNA for the CDR3 is TGTGCCAGCGCCCGGGACAGGGACTATGGCTACACCTTC. It yields the protein CASARDRDYGYTF.

J is TRBJ2-5 and V is TRBV9; 9 positions agree with TRBD1. CDR3 size: 15 residues. Germline V gene lookup returns CDR1 SGDLS and CDR2 YYNGEE. Trimming cost V 5 bases and J 11 bases; bases outside gene matches: 16. CDR3 sequence reads: CASSGTGTGYGEQYF. The CDR3 bases are TGTGCCAGCAGTGGTACCGGGACAGGGTACGGTGAGCAGTACTTC. Using reference TRBV9 and TRBJ2-5 for the parts outside the CDR3, the full variable domain is DSGVTQTPKHLITATGQRVTLRCSPRSGDLSVYWYQQSLDQGLQFLIQYYNGEERAKGNILERFSAQQFPDLHSELNLSSLELGDSALYFCASSGTGTGYGEQYFGPGTRLLVL.

This chain joins TRBV5-1 and TRBJ2-1; D may be TRBD1 (5 bases). Trimming left V 4 bases short and J 3 bases short, with 11 bases between. This CDR3 is 14 amino acids long. The germline V gene has CDR1 SGHRS and CDR2 YFSETQ. CDR3 sequence: CASSAETGYNEQFF. In nucleotides, the CDR3 is TGCGCCAGCAGCGCCGAAACAGGCTACAATGAGCAGTTCTTC. The full variable domain, rest sourced from reference TRBV5-1 and TRBJ2-1, is KAGVTQTPRYLIKTRGQQVTLSCSPISGHRSVSWYQQTPGQGLQFLFEYFSETQRNKGNFPGRFSGRQFSNSRSEMNVSTLELGDSALYLCASSAETGYNEQFFGPGTRLTVL.

This chain joins TRBV16 and TRBJ1-2; no definite D call. Germline V gene lookup returns CDR1 KGHSY and CDR2 FQNENV. V was shortened by 2 bases and J by 4 bases, with 17 bases between the two germline ends. The CDR3 is 16 amino acids. The CDR3 DNA reads as TGTGCCAGCAGCCAAGGCATCGGCGTCGGCGCCTATGGCTACACCTTC. Protein: CASSQGIGVGAYGYTF.

The rearrangement joins TRBV7-9 to TRBJ2-1, with D possibly being TRBD2 (5 bases). Germline V lookup: CDR1 SEHNR, CDR2 FQNEAQ (reference sequence). The CDR3 covers 16 residues. Trimming left V 3 bases short and J 7 bases short, with 19 bases between. CDR3 in amino acids: CASSFRGESSRNEQFF. CDR3 in DNA: TGTGCCAGCAGCTTTCGTGGGGAGAGCTCGAGGAATGAGCAGTTCTTC.

The gene calls are TRBV2 and TRBJ2-6; D is unclear. Per the germline V gene, CDR1 is SNHLY and CDR2 is FYNNEI. The CDR3 contains 16 residues. V gave up 6 bases and J gave up 4 bases, with 16 bases separating them. CDR3 amino acids: CASSKRPLSGANVLTF. CDR3 DNA sequence: TGTGCCAGCAGCAAACGTCCGCTCTCCGGGGCCAACGTCCTGACTTTC.

The chain is built from TRBV10-3 and TRBJ1-4, with 7 bases fitting TRBD1. Looked up from germline, CDR1 is ENHRY and CDR2 is SYGVKD. Trimming removed 0 bases from V and 5 bases from J; junction bases left unmatched: 3. This CDR3 has 15 residues. Here the CDR3 DNA reads TGTGCCATCAGTGAGTCGGGACAGAAAAATGAAAAACTGTTTTTT. Translation: CAISESGQKNEKLFF.